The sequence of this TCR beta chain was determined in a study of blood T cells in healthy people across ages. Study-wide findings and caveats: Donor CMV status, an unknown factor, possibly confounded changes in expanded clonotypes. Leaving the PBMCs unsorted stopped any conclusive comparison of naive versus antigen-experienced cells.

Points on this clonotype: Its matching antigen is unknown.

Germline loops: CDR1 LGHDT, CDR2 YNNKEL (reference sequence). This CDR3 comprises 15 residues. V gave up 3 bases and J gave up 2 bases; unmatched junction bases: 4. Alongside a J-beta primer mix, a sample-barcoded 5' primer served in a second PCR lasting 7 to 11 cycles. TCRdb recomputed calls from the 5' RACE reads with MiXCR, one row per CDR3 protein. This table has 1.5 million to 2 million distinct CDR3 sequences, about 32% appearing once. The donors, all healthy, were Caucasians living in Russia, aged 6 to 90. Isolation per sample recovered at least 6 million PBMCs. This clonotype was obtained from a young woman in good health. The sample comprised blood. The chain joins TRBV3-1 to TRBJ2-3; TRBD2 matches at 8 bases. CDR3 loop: CASSHGRDATDTQYF. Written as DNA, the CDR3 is TGTGCCAGCAGCCACGGGAGGGACGCCACAGATACGCAGTATTTT.